The 23 T cell receptor beta chains listed next were all sequenced from one sample in a study of regulatory T cells in long-lasting Graves disease. The time point: newly diagnosed GD, antithyroid drugs for less than 3 months. Scientists built the TCR library using RNA that was extracted from PBMCs. CDR3 regions were amplified by Arm-PCR using iRepertoire HTBI primers to build TCR beta libraries. MiXCR was run by TCRdb on the multiplex PCR reads, yielding one entry per CDR3 protein. The sample lists approximately 230,000 distinct CDR3 sequences, 15% to 20% occurring once. This sample comprised peripheral blood mononuclear cells (PBMCs), obtained at new diagnosis, from a patient treated with antithyroid drugs. All receptors come from a female donor with Graves disease.

This chain connects TRBV12-3 or TRBV12-4 to TRBJ1-2; D is unresolved. The germline V and J ends were trimmed by 7 bases and 4 bases, with 13 bases remaining between them. The CDR3 sequence is 13 residues long. The DNA of the CDR3 is TGTGCCAGCACCGATAAACGGTTCTATGGCTACACCTTC. Its translation is CASTDKRFYGYTF.

This clonotype was counted between two and nine times. The J gene is TRBJ2-7, the V gene TRBV6-2 or TRBV6-3; 7 bases are a match to TRBD2. The CDR3 has 14 amino acids. V trimming: 6 bases; J trimming: 6 bases; junction bases outside the gene matches: 11. The germline V gene encodes CDR1 MNHEY and CDR2 SVGEGT. CDR3 sequence (DNA): TGTGCCAGCAGCCGGGGAGCGGGGACGCGCGAGCAGTACTTC. This gives the protein CASSRGAGTREQYF.

This clonotype has more than one count but fewer than ten. J is TRBJ2-4 and V is TRBV19; 7 nucleotides align to TRBD1. The CDR3 loop spans 13 amino acids. V trimming: 3 bases; J trimming: 8 bases; junction bases outside the gene matches: 4. CDR1 LNHDA and CDR2 SQIVND come from the germline V gene (reference sequence). The CDR3 bases are TGTGCCAGTAGTATTACAGGGGCCGACATTCAGTACTTC. It translates to CASSITGADIQYF.

Ten or more counts support this clonotype. The chain combines TRBV6-2 or TRBV6-3 with TRBJ1-2; D is perhaps TRBD1 (6 bases). This CDR3 is built from 15 residues. CDR1 is MNHEY and CDR2 is SVGEGT in the germline V gene. V was clipped by 0 bases and J by 3 bases, with 11 bases between them. CDR3 sequence: CASSYSEGGDYGYTF. The CDR3 DNA is TGTGCCAGCAGTTACTCGGAAGGGGGTGACTATGGCTACACCTTC.

The genes are TRBV27 and TRBJ1-2, with 8 bases lining up with TRBD1. CDR3 length equals 12 residues. Germline-derived CDR1 and CDR2 are MNHEY and SMNVEV (reference sequence). V lost 9 bases and J lost 8; bases outside the gene matches: 8. This chain's CDR3 is CASRTGSKGYTF. The DNA of the CDR3 is TGTGCCAGTCGGACAGGGTCCAAGGGCTACACCTTC.

At least ten counts were recorded for this clonotype. The V gene is TRBV19, the J gene TRBJ2-7, with D uncertain. This CDR3 contains 14 residues. Germline values: CDR1 LNHDA, CDR2 SQIVND (reference sequence). The V end lost 2 bases, the J end lost 0 bases, and 8 bases lay between the germline ends. CDR3 nucleotides: TGTGCCAGTAGTATAAGCTCCCTCTCCTACGAGCAGTACTTC. It yields the protein CASSISSLSYEQYF.

This clonotype has a count of ten or more. The rearrangement joins TRBV27 to TRBJ2-1; 7 bases align to TRBD1. This CDR3 contains 16 residues. V lost 4 bases to trimming and J lost 4 bases; unmatched junction nucleotides: 10. The germline CDR1 and CDR2 sequences are MNHEY and SMNVEV (reference sequence). The CDR3 region has the DNA TGTGCCAGCAGTTCATACAGGGGAATTTCTTACAATGAGCAGTTCTTC. Translating it yields CASSSYRGISYNEQFF.

This clonotype was recorded many times. The genes are TRBV25-1 and TRBJ2-1; either TRBD1 or TRBD2 may supply D (5 bases each). There are 16 residues in the CDR3. Trimming stripped 0 bases from V and 0 bases from J, with 9 bases between. Germline values: CDR1 MGHDK, CDR2 SYGVNS. This CDR3 is CASSEYGAGSYNEQFF. The DNA for the CDR3 is TGTGCCAGCAGTGAATATGGGGCGGGCTCCTACAATGAGCAGTTCTTC. Full variable domain (missing parts from reference TRBV25-1 and TRBJ2-1): EADIYQTPRYLVIGTGKKITLECSQTMGHDKMYWYQQDPGMELHLIHYSYGVNSTEKGDLSSESTVSRIRTEHFPLTLESARPSHTSQYLCASSEYGAGSYNEQFFGPGTRLTVL.

This clonotype came up many times. The chain uses TRBV2 and TRBJ2-7, with a weak D call TRBD1 (6 bases). Trimming took off 11 bases at V and 0 bases at J, with 11 bases between the two ends. This CDR3 comprises 12 residues. Per the germline V gene, CDR1 is SNHLY and CDR2 is FYNNEI. The CDR3 is CADGDISYEQYF. The CDR3 nucleotides are TGTGCCGACGGGGACATCTCCTACGAGCAGTACTTC.

This clonotype was counted between two and nine times. The chain is built from TRBV24-1 and TRBJ2-2, with D perhaps matching TRBD1 (6 bases). V gave up 4 bases and J gave up 9 bases, with 14 bases separating them. Germline-derived CDR1 and CDR2 are KGHDR and SFDVKD. There are 14 residues in the CDR3. The CDR3 here is CATSDPTGYRELFF. CDR3 coding DNA: TGTGCCACCAGTGACCCCACAGGGTACCGGGAGCTGTTTTTT.

There are many counts of this clonotype. This sequence joins TRBV14 and TRBJ2-2, with D unclear. V was pared by 1 base and J by 3 bases, with 12 bases between. CDR3 length equals 16 residues. Germline assignment: CDR1 SGHDN and CDR2 FVKESK. In DNA form, the CDR3 reads TGTGCCAGCAGCCAAGTCCTCTCCCACTACACCGGGGAGCTGTTTTTT. Protein: CASSQVLSHYTGELFF.

In its sample, this clonotype was seen many times. The chain employs TRBV4-2 and TRBJ1-2, with 8 bases fitting TRBD1. The CDR3 is made up of 16 amino acids. Trimming removed 3 bases from V and 6 bases from J; junction bases left unmatched: 12. The germline gives CDR1 LGHNA, CDR2 YNFKEQ. CDR3 loop: CASSQEAFQGAHGYTF. In DNA, the CDR3 is TGTGCCAGCAGCCAGGAAGCCTTCCAGGGGGCGCATGGCTACACCTTC.

This clonotype was picked up a small number of times. A far more abundant clone sits one base away, making this likely a read error. This chain joins TRBV2 and TRBJ2-1, with D possibly matching TRBD2 (6 bases). The CDR3 runs 13 residues. V was cut by 7 bases and J by 10 bases, with 17 bases left in between. Looked up from germline, CDR1 is SNHLY and CDR2 is FYNNEI. Here the CDR3 DNA reads TGTGCCAGCACCAGGGACTCCGTGGGGGAGCAGTTCTTC. It encodes CASTRDSVGEQFF.

This clonotype was seen many times. The CDR3 nucleotides read TGTGCCAGCAGTGGTGGGTGGAATGAGCAGTTCTTC. The encoded protein is CASSGGWNEQFF. The chain combines TRBV28 with TRBJ2-1; D remains ambiguous. The CDR3 is 12 amino acids. Germline CDR1 reads MDHEN; CDR2 reads SYDVKM. V lost 5 bases and J lost 7, with 9 bases in between.

The chain uses TRBV24-1 and TRBJ1-2; maybe TRBD1 (5 bases). V was trimmed by 3 bases and J by 4 bases, leaving 8 bases between them. The CDR3 consists of 13 residues. Germline CDR1 reads KGHDR; CDR2 reads SFDVKD. CDR3 nucleotide sequence: TGTGCCACCAGTGATGGGGCCTCCTATGGCTACACCTTC. This codes for CATSDGASYGYTF.

This clonotype was recorded many times. The gene calls are TRBV18 and TRBJ2-7; 8 bases fit TRBD2. Germline V gene data show CDR1 as KGHSH and CDR2 as LQKENI. The CDR3 is 12 residues long. With V trimmed by 3 bases and J by 7 bases, 2 bases remained unmatched. CDR3 protein: CASSPVAGEQYF. The CDR3 nucleotides read TGTGCCAGCTCACCGGTAGCGGGAGAGCAGTACTTC.

This clonotype was observed at least ten times. The chain recombines TRBV6-2 or TRBV6-3 with TRBJ2-1; D is perhaps TRBD1 or TRBD2 (5 bases each). V dropped 5 bases and J dropped 8 bases, with 10 bases sitting between them. The CDR3 runs to 12 residues. The germline V gene has CDR1 MNHEY and CDR2 SVGEGT. This chain's CDR3 is CASSEMGDEQFF. For the CDR3, the DNA is TGTGCCAGCAGTGAAATGGGGGATGAGCAGTTCTTC.

This clonotype was counted ten times or more. V usage is TRBV12-3 or TRBV12-4 and J usage is TRBJ2-3, with D uncertain. V lost 3 bases and J lost 1, with 8 bases in between. The CDR3 has 14 amino acids. This CDR3 reads CASSFFQRTDTQYF. The CDR3 DNA sequence: TGTGCCAGCAGTTTTTTTCAGCGCACAGATACGCAGTATTTT.

There are many counts of this clonotype. V is TRBV20-1 and J is TRBJ2-5, with a weak D call TRBD2 (6 bases). V dropped 1 base and J dropped 3 bases, with 18 bases sitting between them. The V gene's germline CDR1 is DFQATT and CDR2 SNEGSKA (reference sequence). The CDR3 contains 16 residues. In DNA, the CDR3 is TGCAGTGCTAGAGGGAGGGCGGGGCGACTGAAAGAGACCCAGTACTTC. This translates into CSARGRAGRLKETQYF.

This clonotype was recorded many times. At one end, the junction sequence differs from germline, possibly due to a read error. The V and J genes are TRBV3-1 and TRBJ1-1; TRBD1 is a possible D gene (6 bases). Germline V gives CDR1 LGHDT, CDR2 YNNKEL (reference sequence). This CDR3 has 12 residues. Written as DNA, the CDR3 is TGTGCCAGCAGCCAAAGCGACAGGTCGCTGAGGTTT. Residues: CASSQSDRSLRF.

Ten or more counts support this clonotype. CDR3 sequence: CSASETTGMRSPLHF. The CDR3 DNA is TGCAGTGCTAGTGAAACGACAGGGATGCGGTCACCCCTCCACTTT. V and J are TRBV20-1 and TRBJ1-6, with 7 bases aligning to TRBD1. There are 15 residues in the CDR3. V lost 3 bases to trimming and J lost 10 bases; unmatched junction nucleotides: 12. Looked up from germline, CDR1 is DFQATT and CDR2 is SNEGSKA (reference sequence).

This clonotype was seen repeatedly, ten times or more. The chain recombines TRBV19 with TRBJ2-3; the D gene is possibly TRBD2 (5 bases). Trimming pared 9 bases from V and 4 bases from J, leaving 17 bases between. Per the germline V gene, CDR1 is LNHDA and CDR2 is SQIVND (reference sequence). The CDR3 extends over 14 amino acids. CDR3 DNA sequence: TGTGCCAGCCAGGCCAACGGGGTTGCAGATACGCAGTATTTT. This codes for CASQANGVADTQYF.

This clonotype was seen at least ten times. This chain joins TRBV11-2 and TRBJ1-2, with D uncertain. This CDR3 has 13 residues. CDR1 and CDR2 (germline): SGHAT, FQNNGV. The V gene lost 1 base and the J gene lost 8 bases, with 11 bases spanning the gap. This CDR3 reads CASSLAGSGGYTF. CDR3 nucleotide sequence: TGTGCCAGCAGCTTAGCTGGGTCGGGAGGCTACACCTTC.